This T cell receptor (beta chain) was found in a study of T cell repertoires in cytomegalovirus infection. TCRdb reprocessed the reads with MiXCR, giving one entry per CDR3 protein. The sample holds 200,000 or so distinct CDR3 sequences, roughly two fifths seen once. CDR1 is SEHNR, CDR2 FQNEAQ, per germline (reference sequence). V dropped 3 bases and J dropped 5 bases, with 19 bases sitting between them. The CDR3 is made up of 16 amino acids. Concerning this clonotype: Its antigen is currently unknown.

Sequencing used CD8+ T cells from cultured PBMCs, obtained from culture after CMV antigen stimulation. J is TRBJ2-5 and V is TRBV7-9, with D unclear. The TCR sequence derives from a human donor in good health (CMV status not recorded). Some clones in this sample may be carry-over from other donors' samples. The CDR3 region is CASSLNEQTYSETQYF. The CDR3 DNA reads TGTGCCAGCAGCTTGAATGAACAGACCTATTCGGAGACCCAGTACTTC.